This TCR beta chain came from a study of regulatory T cells in long-lasting Graves disease. CDR3 regions were amplified by Arm-PCR using iRepertoire HTBI primers to build TCR beta libraries. Per the study methods: Overall, samples carried more than 55 TRBV and about 15 TRBJ segments. One entry per CDR3 protein results from TCRdb running MiXCR on the multiplex PCR reads. TCRdb, not the original authors, processed these V and J calls. The sample includes about 380,000 distinct CDR3 sequences, about 16% of them seen just once. Time point here: newly diagnosed GD, antithyroid drugs for less than 3 months. RNA from PBMCs was the source of the TCR library. The diagnosis of Graves' disease used American Thyroid Association guidelines. V lost 6 bases to trimming and J lost 6 bases; unmatched junction nucleotides: 11. Germline V gene sequence: CDR1 SQVTM, CDR2 ANQGSEA. The CDR3 sequence is 16 residues long. Study-wide points: The TCR repertoire of persistent Graves' patients was less diverse than that of newly diagnosed ones. The number of shared public clonotypes was higher in persistent patients (approximately 2,600) than new patients (under 1,000).

Notes on this clonotype: Antigen specificity is unknown.

This receptor was identified in a female donor with Graves disease. Sequenced here: peripheral blood mononuclear cells (PBMCs), sampled at new diagnosis, from a patient treated with antithyroid drugs. The rearrangement joins TRBV29-1 to TRBJ2-2; 12 nucleotides line up with TRBD2. The CDR3 loop is CSVGLAGGTPPGELFF. The CDR3 DNA reads as TGCAGCGTGGGTCTAGCGGGGGGGACACCCCCCGGGGAGCTGTTTTTT.